What follows are 10 T cell receptor beta chains derived from one specimen sequenced in a study of shared clonotypes between healthy human individuals. Only in-frame clones appear in the TCRdb table, and some are missing; sequencing was by immunoSEQ multiplex PCR. Altogether a few million clones are present, about 92% being singletons, with the ten largest covering around 0.4%. Sequences were obtained from naive CD4+ T cells from PBMCs. Subset of the sample: CD45RA+ positively selected. The receptors were sampled from a man between 18 and 35 years old in good health. Some clones in this sample may be carry-over from other donors' samples.

The V gene is TRBV9, the J gene TRBJ2-1; D is ambiguous. Trimming removed 0 bases at V and 10 bases at J, with 17 bases between. The CDR3 extends over 15 amino acids. Germline loops: CDR1 SGDLS, CDR2 YYNGEE. The CDR3 region has the DNA TGTGCCAGCAGCGTAGCCCCTCGCGAGACTTCGGAGCAGTTCTTC. It specifies CASSVAPRETSEQFF. Full variable domain (outside the CDR3, taken from reference TRBV9 and TRBJ2-1): DSGVTQTPKHLITATGQRVTLRCSPRSGDLSVYWYQQSLDQGLQFLIQYYNGEERAKGNILERFSAQQFPDLHSELNLSSLELGDSALYFCASSVAPRETSEQFFGPGTRLTVL.

The V gene is TRBV6-5, the J gene TRBJ2-3, with D possibly being TRBD1 (6 bases). The CDR3 contains 14 residues. Germline assignment: CDR1 MNHEY and CDR2 SVGAGI. The ends were cut back, 6 bases at V and 2 bases at J, with 12 bases in the middle. CDR3 nucleotides: TGTGCCAGCAGCCAACAGGGAAACACAGATACGCAGTATTTT. Its protein product is CASSQQGNTDTQYF.

This chain connects TRBV27 to TRBJ2-7; TRBD2 agrees at 14 bases. Germline loops: CDR1 MNHEY, CDR2 SMNVEV (reference sequence). The CDR3 loop spans 17 amino acids. J gave up 3 bases and V 4 bases, and 8 bases lay outside the gene matches. DNA of the CDR3: TGTGCCAGCAGTTCCTGGACTAGCGGGAGGCGAAGCTACGAGCAGTACTTC. Amino acid sequence: CASSSWTSGRRSYEQYF.

The rearrangement links TRBV7-9 to TRBJ1-5; a possible D gene is TRBD1 (5 bases). Germline CDR1 is SEHNR and CDR2 is FQNEAQ (reference sequence). The CDR3 consists of 16 residues. Trimming took off 5 bases at V and 8 bases at J, with 22 bases between the two ends. The CDR3 sequence is CASSPGRGQGGEPQHF. CDR3 coding DNA: TGTGCCAGCAGCCCGGGAAGAGGGCAGGGCGGTGAGCCCCAGCATTTT.

The rearrangement joins TRBV23-1 to TRBJ1-1, with TRBD1 as a possible D gene (6 bases). TRBV23-1 is noted as an ORF with a role that remains uncertain. CDR3 length: 19 amino acids. Trimming removed 0 bases at V and 2 bases at J, with 22 bases between. This CDR3 is CASSQSSSLPGDTNTEAFF. Written as DNA, the CDR3 is TGCGCCAGCAGTCAATCGAGTAGCTTACCGGGGGACACTAACACTGAAGCTTTCTTT.

Comments on this clone: Other DNA sequences in this sample translate to the same CDR3. This chain connects TRBV25-1 to TRBJ2-7; D gene uncertain. The CDR3 totals 12 residues. Trimming stripped 2 bases from V and 1 base from J, with 3 bases between. CDR1 and CDR2 (germline): MGHDK, SYGVNS. The CDR3 reads CASSEQSYEQYF. The CDR3 region has the DNA TGTGCCAGCAGTGAACAGTCCTACGAGCAGTACTTC.

J is TRBJ1-3 and V is TRBV19; the D is unclear. Germline loops: CDR1 LNHDA, CDR2 SQIVND (reference sequence). V lost 5 bases to trimming and J lost 1 base, with 27 bases between them. The CDR3 is made up of 20 amino acids. CDR3 region: CASSPRSLGRPTTSGNTIYF. CDR3 DNA sequence: TGTGCCAGTAGTCCCCGGAGTTTGGGCAGACCCACGACTTCTGGAAACACCATATATTTT.

The rearrangement links TRBV19 to TRBJ1-4; TRBD1 aligns across 8 bases. V shed 6 bases and J 10 bases; nucleotides not matched to a gene: 7. CDR3 size: 13 residues. Germline CDR1 LNHDA, CDR2 SQIVND (reference sequence). The CDR3 region is CASSVQGASKLFF. The CDR3 nucleotides are TGTGCCAGTAGCGTTCAGGGGGCGTCAAAACTGTTTTTT.

The CDR3 loop reads CASSQNDEQYF. The CDR3 nucleotides are TGTGCCAGCAGCCAAAATGACGAGCAGTACTTC. This sequence joins TRBV5-4 and TRBJ2-7; no clear D. This CDR3 contains 11 residues. V lost 4 bases and J 5 bases, leaving 7 bases between the germline ends. Germline CDR1 is SGHNT and CDR2 is YYREEE (reference sequence).

The chain combines TRBV4-2 with TRBJ2-3; TRBD2 matches at 10 bases. The CDR3 runs to 15 residues. V lost 3 bases and J lost 5; bases outside the gene matches: 5. Per the germline V gene, CDR1 is LGHNA and CDR2 is YNFKEQ. The CDR3 reads CASSQLAGEGDTQYF. The CDR3 DNA is TGTGCCAGCAGCCAGCTAGCGGGAGAGGGAGATACGCAGTATTTT.